These 23 T cell receptor beta chains were sequenced from one sample in a study of cytomegalovirus exposure and HLA in healthy donors. Researchers ran the PCR with 60 Vbeta and 13 Jbeta primers. Some clones are missing from TCRdb's copy, which holds only in-frame ones; the method was immunoSEQ multiplex PCR. The sample lists about 160,000 clones; 65% to 80% were seen once. Specimen: PBMCs. The receptor source for this set is a man aged 40-50 years in good health and CMV-seronegative.

The J gene is TRBJ1-2, the V gene TRBV7-2, with D uncertain. Per germline, CDR1 SGHTA and CDR2 FQGNSA. The CDR3 length is 13 residues. The V end was cut by 6 bases, the J end by 8 bases, with 16 bases between. CDR3 sequence: CASSPRRLGGYTF. As DNA, the CDR3 is TGTGCCAGCAGTCCCAGAAGGCTCGGGGGCTACACCTTC.

The rearrangement uses TRBV28 and TRBJ1-1, with D perhaps TRBD1 (5 bases). The CDR3 has 11 amino acids. Trimming left V 6 bases short and J 4 bases short, with 6 bases between. Germline V gene data show CDR1 as MDHEN and CDR2 as SYDVKM. CDR3 region: CASRGGTEAFF. The CDR3 DNA is TGTGCCAGCAGGGGGGGCACTGAAGCTTTCTTT.

The J gene is TRBJ2-4, the V gene TRBV5-6, with a tentative D call TRBD2 (6 bases). The germline CDR1 and CDR2 sequences are SGHDT and YYEEEE. V was trimmed by 3 bases and J by 0 bases, leaving 16 bases between them. The CDR3 loop spans 17 amino acids. The CDR3 loop reads CASSSKGLILAKNIQYF. The CDR3 DNA reads as TGTGCCAGCAGCTCCAAGGGACTTATTCTAGCCAAAAACATTCAGTACTTC. Filled out from reference TRBV5-6 and TRBJ2-4, the complete variable domain reads DAGVTQSPTHLIKTRGQQVTLRCSPKSGHDTVSWYQQALGQGPQFIFQYYEEEERQRGNFPDRFSGHQFPNYSSELNVNALLLGDSALYLCASSSKGLILAKNIQYFGAGTRLSVL.

In this sample, this clone turned up a few times. The rearrangement uses TRBV5-4 and TRBJ1-1, with 9 bases fitting TRBD1. The V gene's germline CDR1 is SGHNT and CDR2 YYREEE (reference sequence). V was pared by 2 bases and J by 1 base, with 3 bases of the junction left unmatched. The CDR3 extends over 15 amino acids. CDR3 amino acids: CASSFNRGQNTEAFF. DNA for the CDR3: TGTGCCAGCAGCTTTAACAGGGGGCAGAACACTGAAGCTTTCTTT.

Details on this clone: The germline gene is not matched at one end of the junction; a read error may be the cause. V and J are TRBV7-9 and TRBJ2-5; D is ambiguous. Germline V gives CDR1 SEHNR, CDR2 FQNEAQ (reference sequence). This CDR3 has 11 residues. CDR3 residues: CSSRFEETQYF. CDR3 sequence (DNA): TGTTCCAGCAGGTTCGAGGAGACCCAGTACTTC.

On this clone: Germline and junction disagree at one end, which may indicate a read error. This chain links TRBV6-4 with TRBJ2-1; 10 bases map to TRBD2. This CDR3 has 15 amino acids. Germline CDR1 and CDR2: MRHNA and SNTAGT. The CDR3 region is CAGSAASGGGDEQFF. The CDR3 coding sequence is TGTGCCGGCAGTGCCGCTAGCGGGGGTGGCGATGAGCAGTTCTTC.

This chain uses TRBV30 with TRBJ1-5, with D hard to call. V was cut by 0 bases and J by 2 bases, with 11 bases left in between. Germline V lookup: CDR1 GTSNPN, CDR2 SVGIG (reference sequence). The CDR3 contains 15 residues. The CDR3 nucleotides read TGTGCCTGGAGTGTACTGTCAACAGGCAATCAGCCCCAGCATTTT. Amino acids: CAWSVLSTGNQPQHF.

The chain is built from TRBV5-6 and TRBJ1-2, with 7 bases lining up with TRBD1. After removal of 6 bases from V and 6 bases from J, the junction contained 8 bases not matched to a gene. The CDR3 length is 13 residues. Germline CDR1 SGHDT, CDR2 YYEEEE. The CDR3, as DNA: TGTGCCAGCAATACAGGGGATGGCCATGGCTACACCTTC. Translating gives CASNTGDGHGYTF.

V gene TRBV19 combines with J gene TRBJ1-3; D may be TRBD1 (5 bases). Deletions cut 6 bases from V and 7 bases from J, with 13 bases between. The CDR3 is 13 residues long. Looked up from germline, CDR1 is LNHDA and CDR2 is SQIVND (reference sequence). The CDR3 nucleotides are TGTGCCAGTAGCATTGACGGGGGGAACACCATATATTTT. This encodes CASSIDGGNTIYF.

This clone was detected only a few times. The genes are TRBV7-2 and TRBJ1-2; D is unclear. In germline, CDR1 is SGHTA, CDR2 FQGNSA. V lost 4 bases and J lost 1, with 13 bases in between. The CDR3 runs to 15 residues. CDR3 sequence reads: CASSYLEADNYGYTF. The CDR3 DNA reads TGTGCCAGCAGCTACCTCGAGGCGGATAACTATGGCTACACCTTC.

This clone was detected a few times. The V call is TRBV6-5, the J call TRBJ2-7, with 7 bases that match TRBD2. The CDR3 is 14 residues long. The V segment lost 7 bases and the J segment 3 bases; nucleotides outside the gene matches: 9. Germline V gives CDR1 MNHEY, CDR2 SVGAGI. CDR3: CASTLLGGVYEQYF. The CDR3 bases are TGTGCCAGCACCCTCTTGGGGGGGGTCTACGAGCAGTACTTC.

The chain links TRBV19 to TRBJ2-3; 8 bases map to TRBD2. CDR1 LNHDA and CDR2 SQIVND come from the germline V gene (reference sequence). The CDR3 is made up of 16 amino acids. V was clipped by 2 bases and J by 3 bases; unmatched bases: 7. The CDR3 spells CASSISGGLGTDTQYF. The CDR3 region has the DNA TGTGCCAGTAGTATAAGCGGGGGCCTGGGGACAGATACGCAGTATTTT.

This rearrangement joins TRBV28 to TRBJ1-2, with 8 bases identical to TRBD1. V was clipped by 5 bases and J by 6 bases; unmatched bases: 5. Germline V lookup: CDR1 MDHEN, CDR2 SYDVKM. The CDR3 totals 13 residues. The CDR3 region is CASSPEGQDGYTF. The CDR3 nucleotides are TGTGCCAGCAGTCCCGAGGGACAGGATGGCTACACCTTC.

This chain joins TRBV9 and TRBJ1-3, with D perhaps matching TRBD1 (6 bases). The ends were cut back, 3 bases at V and 4 bases at J, with 8 bases in the middle. Germline loops: CDR1 SGDLS, CDR2 YYNGEE. The CDR3 contains 13 residues. The CDR3, as DNA: TGTGCCAGCAGCGAAAGGGGGGGAAACACCATATATTTT. Encoded protein: CASSERGGNTIYF.

The chain uses TRBV9 and TRBJ2-3; 11 positions agree with TRBD2. With 4 bases clipped from V and 7 bases from J, the junction kept 5 bases outside the gene matches. Germline CDR1 is SGDLS and CDR2 is YYNGEE. CDR3 size: 14 residues. Here the CDR3 DNA reads TGTGCCAGCAGCCTAGCGGGGGGCTTTAATACGCAGTATTTT. Protein product: CASSLAGGFNTQYF.

The V call is TRBV7-2, the J call TRBJ1-1; 7 bases fit TRBD1. The V gene end was trimmed by 7 bases and the J gene end by 4 bases; junction bases not matched to a gene: 9. The CDR3 is 14 amino acids. Looked up from germline, CDR1 is SGHTA and CDR2 is FQGNSA. The CDR3 sequence: CASNLRQGGTEAFF. Here the CDR3 DNA reads TGTGCCAGCAACCTAAGACAGGGAGGCACTGAAGCTTTCTTT.

The chain links TRBV15 to TRBJ1-1; 7 bases line up with TRBD1. Germline CDR1 reads LNHNV; CDR2 reads YYDKDF (reference sequence). This CDR3 is built from 17 residues. V gave up 0 bases and J gave up 2 bases; unmatched junction bases: 9. CDR3 DNA: TGTGCCACCAGCAGAGAAGAAGGAACAGGGGCAAACACTGAAGCTTTCTTT. As protein: CATSREEGTGANTEAFF.

The chain recombines TRBV6-4 with TRBJ2-3; D is unclear. The germline CDR1 and CDR2 sequences are MRHNA and SNTAGT. The V end was cut by 3 bases, the J end by 6 bases, with 13 bases between. This CDR3 comprises 14 residues. CDR3 region: CASSESQEADTQYF. CDR3 in DNA: TGTGCCAGCAGTGAGAGTCAAGAGGCGGATACGCAGTATTTT.

A few counts support this clone. Other DNA variants within this sample encode the same CDR3. The rearrangement uses TRBV27 and TRBJ2-3; D is unresolved. Trimming shortened V by 3 bases and J by 0 bases, and 7 bases separated the two germline ends. In germline, CDR1 is MNHEY, CDR2 SMNVEV (reference sequence). CDR3 length: 14 amino acids. CDR3 in DNA: TGTGCCAGCAGTTTGTCCGGGAGCACAGATACGCAGTATTTT. Translating gives CASSLSGSTDTQYF.

This chain joins TRBV9 and TRBJ1-2; 7 nucleotides line up with TRBD1. After removal of 2 bases from V and 0 bases from J, the junction contained 4 bases not matched to a gene. The CDR3 extends over 15 amino acids. Germline CDR1 SGDLS, CDR2 YYNGEE. The CDR3 DNA reads as TGTGCCAGCAGCGTCGAGAGGGGGCCTAACTATGGCTACACCTTC. Translating it yields CASSVERGPNYGYTF.

J is TRBJ1-5 and V is TRBV28, with D possibly TRBD1 on 6 matching bases. The germline V gene encodes CDR1 MDHEN and CDR2 SYDVKM. The CDR3 runs 15 residues. V lost 8 bases and J 4 bases, leaving 18 bases between the germline ends. CDR3 in amino acids: CASVHLGTGNQPQHF. The CDR3 region has the DNA TGTGCCAGCGTCCATCTCGGTACAGGGAATCAGCCCCAGCATTTT. The full variable domain, completed using reference TRBV28 and TRBJ1-5, is DVKVTQSSRYLVKRTGEKVFLECVQDMDHENMFWYRQDPGLGLRLIYFSYDVKMKEKGDIPEGYSVSREKKERFSLILESASTNQTSMYLCASVHLGTGNQPQHFGDGTRLSIL.

About this clone itself: Other nucleotide sequences from this sample produce the same CDR3. The chain has TRBV5-1 and TRBJ1-1; D not resolved. CDR1 is SGHRS and CDR2 is YFSETQ in the germline V gene. Trimming removed 4 bases at V and 1 base at J, with 5 bases between. This CDR3 region has 12 residues. CDR3 in DNA: TGCGCCAGCAGCCGGGGGAACACTGAAGCTTTCTTT. This gives the protein CASSRGNTEAFF.

The chain has TRBV28 and TRBJ2-5; 9 positions match TRBD2. Trimming at V came to 5 bases and at J to 5 bases, leaving 6 bases not matched to a gene. The CDR3 has 14 amino acids. Germline CDR1 is MDHEN and CDR2 is SYDVKM. As DNA, the CDR3 is TGTGCCAGCAGTGTGCGGGGGGGTGGGGAGACCCAGTACTTC. Protein: CASSVRGGGETQYF.